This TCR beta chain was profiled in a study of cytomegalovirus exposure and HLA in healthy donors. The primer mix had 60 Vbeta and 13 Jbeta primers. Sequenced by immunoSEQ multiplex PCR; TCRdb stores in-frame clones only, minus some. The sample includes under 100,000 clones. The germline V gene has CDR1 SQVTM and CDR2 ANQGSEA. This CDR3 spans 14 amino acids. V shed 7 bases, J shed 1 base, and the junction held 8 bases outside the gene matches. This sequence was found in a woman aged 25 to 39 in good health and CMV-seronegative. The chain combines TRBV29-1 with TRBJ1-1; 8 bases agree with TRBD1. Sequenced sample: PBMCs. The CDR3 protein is CSGQVDRANTEAFF. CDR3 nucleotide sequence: TGCAGCGGGCAAGTGGACAGGGCGAACACTGAAGCTTTCTTT.